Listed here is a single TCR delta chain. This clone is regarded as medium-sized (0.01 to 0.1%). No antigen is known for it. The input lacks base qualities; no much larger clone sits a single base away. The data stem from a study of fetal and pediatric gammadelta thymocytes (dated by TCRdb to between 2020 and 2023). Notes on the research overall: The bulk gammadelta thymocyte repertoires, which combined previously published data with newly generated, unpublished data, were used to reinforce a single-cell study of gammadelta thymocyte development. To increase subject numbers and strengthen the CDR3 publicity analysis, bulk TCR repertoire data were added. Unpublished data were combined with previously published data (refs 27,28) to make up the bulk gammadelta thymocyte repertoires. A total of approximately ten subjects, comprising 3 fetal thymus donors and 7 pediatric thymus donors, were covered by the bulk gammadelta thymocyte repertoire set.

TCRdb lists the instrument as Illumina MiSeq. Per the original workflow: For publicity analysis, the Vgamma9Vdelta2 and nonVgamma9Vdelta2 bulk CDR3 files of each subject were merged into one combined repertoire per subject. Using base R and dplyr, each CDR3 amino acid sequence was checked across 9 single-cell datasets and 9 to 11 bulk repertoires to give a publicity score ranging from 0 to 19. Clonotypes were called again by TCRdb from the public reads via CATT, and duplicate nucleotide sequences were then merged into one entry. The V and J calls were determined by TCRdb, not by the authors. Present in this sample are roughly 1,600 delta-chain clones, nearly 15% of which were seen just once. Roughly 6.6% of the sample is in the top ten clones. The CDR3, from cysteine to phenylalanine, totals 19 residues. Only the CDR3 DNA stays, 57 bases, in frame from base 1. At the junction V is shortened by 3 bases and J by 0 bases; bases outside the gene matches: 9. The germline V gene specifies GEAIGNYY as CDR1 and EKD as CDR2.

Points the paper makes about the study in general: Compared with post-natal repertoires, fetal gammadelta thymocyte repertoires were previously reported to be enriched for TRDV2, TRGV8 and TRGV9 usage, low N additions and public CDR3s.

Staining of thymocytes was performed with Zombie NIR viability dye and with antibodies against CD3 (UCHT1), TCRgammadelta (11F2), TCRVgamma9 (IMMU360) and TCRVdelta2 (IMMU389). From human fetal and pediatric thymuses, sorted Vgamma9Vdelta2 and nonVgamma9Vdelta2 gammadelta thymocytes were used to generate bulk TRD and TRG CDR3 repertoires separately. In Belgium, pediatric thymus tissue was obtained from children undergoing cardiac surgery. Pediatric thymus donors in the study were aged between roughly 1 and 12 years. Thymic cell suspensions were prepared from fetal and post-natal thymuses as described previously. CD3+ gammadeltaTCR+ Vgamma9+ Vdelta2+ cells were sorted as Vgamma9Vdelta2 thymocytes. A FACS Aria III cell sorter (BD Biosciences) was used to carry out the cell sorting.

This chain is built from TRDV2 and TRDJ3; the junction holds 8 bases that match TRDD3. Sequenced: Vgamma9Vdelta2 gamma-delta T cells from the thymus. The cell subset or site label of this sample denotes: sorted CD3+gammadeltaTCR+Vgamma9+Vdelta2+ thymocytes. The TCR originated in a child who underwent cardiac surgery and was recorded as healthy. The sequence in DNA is TGTGCCTGTGACTCTACTGGGGGGCGGGCCTCCTGGGACACCCGACAGATGTTTTTC. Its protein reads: CACDSTGGRASWDTRQMFF.